These T cell receptor beta chains were read from a single sample in a study of blood T cell repertoires in COVID-19. Generated by immunoSEQ multiplex PCR, the TCRdb table keeps only in-frame clones and is missing some. The table has hundreds of thousands of clones, roughly 85% seen once; the top ten hold around 10%. The sequenced sample was PBMCs or T cells enriched from blood (not recorded which). Every receptor here comes from a woman aged 50 to 60 with acute COVID-19. CDR3s include the opening cysteine and the closing phenylalanine or tryptophan. The order of the fields is J gene, V gene, D gene, clone size, CDR3 protein, CDR3 DNA. A D gene is named only where the DNA matches it firmly. Clone sizes are given selectively: once, few, many, or a class where the clone is expanded.

TRBJ2-7 TRBV29-1 NA NA CSVGGGSYEQYF TGCAGCGTTGGGGGCGGATCCTACGAGCAGTACTTC
TRBJ2-7 TRBV19 TRBD2 NA CASSSGGDSYEQYF TGTGCCAGTAGTAGCGGGGGGGACTCCTACGAGCAGTACTTC
TRBJ2-3 TRBV12-3/TRBV12-4 NA NA CASRLGADIPYF TGTGCCAGCAGATTGGGCGCCGACATTCCGTATTTT
TRBJ2-2 TRBV19 NA NA CASSMWASSTGELFF TGTGCCAGTAGTATGTGGGCCAGCAGTACCGGGGAGCTGTTTTTT
TRBJ1-5 TRBV10-3 NA NA CAISETQGGGQPQHF TGTGCCATCAGTGAGACTCAGGGAGGGGGTCAGCCCCAGCATTTT
TRBJ1-6 TRBV15 TRBD1 few CATSRGTRDRQSPLHF TGTGCCACCAGCAGAGGGACCCGGGACAGACAATCACCCCTCCACTTT
TRBJ2-1 TRBV11-2 NA NA CASSFPDLNEQFF TGTGCCAGCAGCTTTCCCGACTTGAATGAGCAGTTCTTC
TRBJ1-2 TRBV20-1 NA NA CSASGGGAISGYTF TGCAGTGCTAGTGGGGGGGGCGCTATTAGTGGCTACACCTTC
TRBJ2-1 TRBV19 TRBD2 NA CASSKQRTSGGGNEQFF TGTGCCAGTAGTAAACAACGGACTAGCGGGGGGGGAAATGAGCAGTTCTTC
TRBJ2-1 TRBV4-3 NA NA CASSRQPGNEQFF TGCGCCAGCAGCCGACAACCGGGAAATGAGCAGTTCTTC
TRBJ1-4 TRBV4-1 NA NA CASSQDGGGGEKLFF TGCGCCAGCAGCCAAGATGGTGGGGGAGGGGAAAAACTGTTTTTT
TRBJ2-5 TRBV7-2 TRBD2 NA CASSPRPSGGAQETQYF TGTGCCAGCAGCCCCCGGCCCAGCGGGGGGGCTCAAGAGACCCAGTACTTC
TRBJ1-1 TRBV6-5 NA few CASSDSGRGPEAFF TGTGCCAGCAGTGACTCGGGCAGGGGACCTGAAGCTTTCTTT
TRBJ1-3 TRBV5-1 NA NA CASSSAGSSGNTIYF TGCGCCAGCAGTTCCGCTGGGAGCTCTGGAAACACCATATATTTT
TRBJ1-1 TRBV21-1 NA NA CASSKALFGGANTEAFF TGTGCCAGCAGCAAAGCGCTTTTCGGGGGTGCGAACACTGAAGCTTTCTTT
TRBJ2-7 TRBV18 TRBD2 NA CASSGESGESSYEQYF TGTGCCAGCTCAGGTGAGAGCGGGGAAAGCTCCTACGAGCAGTACTTC
TRBJ1-2 TRBV5-1 NA NA CASSPTSLYGYTF TGCGCCAGCAGCCCTACGAGCCTCTATGGCTACACCTTC
TRBJ1-2 TRBV6-8 NA NA CASSYSGLRGYTF TGTGCCAGCAGTTACTCGGGACTCCGGGGCTACACCTTC
TRBJ1-5 TRBV7-9 NA NA CASSLGKLGGNQPQHF TGTGCCAGCAGCTTGGGAAAACTCGGGGGCAATCAGCCCCAGCATTTT
TRBJ2-3 TRBV19 NA NA CASSIARDTQYF TGTGCCAGTAGTATAGCCCGAGATACGCAGTATTTT
TRBJ2-1 TRBV27 TRBD1 NA CASSLSTGQGRFF TGTGCCAGCAGTTTATCAACCGGACAGGGTAGGTTCTTC
TRBJ1-1 TRBV6-4 NA NA CASSATFPMNTEAFF TGTGCCAGCAGTGCGACTTTCCCCATGAACACTGAAGCTTTCTTT
TRBJ2-7 TRBV6-2/TRBV6-3 NA once CASSYFTGEQYF TGTGCCAGCAGTTACTTCACGGGGGAGCAGTACTTC
TRBJ2-7 TRBV4-3 NA few CASSQSQGDGYEQYF TGCGCCAGCAGCCAAAGTCAGGGTGATGGCTACGAGCAGTACTTC